This entry describes one TCR beta chain. This specimen comes from a study of blood T cell repertoires in COVID-19. The CDR3 has 13 residues. V lost 8 bases, J lost 1 base, and 11 bases lay in between. Per the germline V gene, CDR1 is SGHTA and CDR2 is FQGNSA. Per the original data handling: Amplification with reference gene primers provided the estimates of nucleated cell counts. Profiling relied on immunoSEQ multiplex PCR, and the TCRdb table lists in-frame clones only, not all of them. V and J calls and clone size are given by that table; D and trimming were obtained from the DNA. The sample gives some 300,000 clones, about 88% of which show up once; 13% is in the top ten.

Sequencing was performed on peripheral blood. This receptor was taken from an older woman with COVID-19, enrolled during active disease. The chain employs TRBV7-2 and TRBJ2-5; weak D call: TRBD2 (5 bases). For the CDR3, the DNA is TGTGCCAGCCGTGGGAGAGGCCAAGAGACCCAGTACTTC. Translating it yields CASRGRGQETQYF.